This entry concerns a single T cell receptor (beta chain). A second PCR, run for roughly 6 to 11 cycles, used a sample-barcoded 5' primer plus a J-beta primer mix. TCRdb fed the 5' RACE reads into MiXCR, producing one record per CDR3 protein. This table has about 680,000 distinct CDR3 sequences, around half appearing once. The data are from a study of blood T cells in healthy people across ages. The CDR3 runs to 14 residues. V shed 7 bases, J shed 4 bases, and the junction held 3 bases outside the gene matches. Germline V gene data show CDR1 as SNHLY and CDR2 as FYNNEI. Sequenced input: blood. The TCR was taken from a woman aged 55-75 years in good health. The chain uses TRBV2 and TRBJ2-2, with 10 bases identical to TRBD2. This chain's CDR3 is CASKREGLTGELFF. DNA of the CDR3: TGTGCCAGCAAGCGGGAGGGCCTCACCGGGGAGCTGTTTTTT.